The 17 T cell receptor beta chains given below trace back to one sample, sequenced in a study of vaccination effects on CD4 cells after COVID-19. ViraFEST used viral peptide pools to expand antigen-specific CD4+ T cells before sequencing. Culturing for approximately 10 days preceded CD4+ T cell isolation. Each vaccine recipient was nucleocapsid antibody negative and had no prior SARS-CoV-2 infection. Produced via immunoSEQ multiplex PCR; TCRdb's table is partial and in-frame only. Of tens of thousands of clones listed, roughly three quarters are singletons. These receptors lack a known antigen. Here the sequenced sample was CD4+ T cells from PBMCs cultured with HCoV-OC43 spike peptides, taken before COVID-19 vaccination. Subset here: HCoV-OC43 spike overlapping peptide pool stimulation. The receptors were sampled from a human donor who received a COVID-19 vaccine.

This clone was found a few times. The V and J genes are TRBV5-1 and TRBJ1-1; TRBD1 matches 7 bases. CDR1 is SGHRS, CDR2 YFSETQ, per germline. The CDR3 sequence is 17 residues long. Trimming removed 5 bases from V and 1 base from J; junction bases left unmatched: 14. CDR3 region: CASRILTGPSKNTEAFF. The CDR3 DNA reads as TGCGCCAGCAGGATCCTGACAGGGCCCTCCAAGAACACTGAAGCTTTCTTT.

The chain combines TRBV5-1 with TRBJ1-1, with TRBD1 matching over 9 bases. This CDR3 region has 13 residues. Germline CDR1 is SGHRS and CDR2 is YFSETQ. The V gene end was trimmed by 4 bases and the J gene end by 3 bases; junction bases not matched to a gene: 1. The CDR3 nucleotides are TGCGCCAGCAGCAGACAGGGGGACACTGAAGCTTTCTTT. It translates to CASSRQGDTEAFF.

The chain couples TRBV3-1 (or the pseudogene TRBV3-2) to TRBJ2-3; D is unresolved. The V and J ends lost 1 base and 2 bases respectively, with 13 bases between them. Germline V gene sequence: CDR1 LGHDT, CDR2 YNNKEL (reference sequence). This CDR3 has 16 amino acids. CDR3 sequence reads: CASSQGYLRYTDTQYF. DNA of the CDR3: TGTGCCAGCAGCCAAGGTTACCTCAGGTACACAGATACGCAGTATTTT.

This rearrangement joins TRBV6-5 to TRBJ1-2, with 7 bases lining up with TRBD1. CDR1 is MNHEY and CDR2 is SVGAGI in the germline V gene. CDR3 length equals 14 residues. Trimming removed 1 base from V and 8 bases from J; junction bases left unmatched: 7. This chain's CDR3 is CASSYLGQPDGYTF. DNA for the CDR3: TGTGCCAGCAGTTACTTGGGACAGCCAGACGGCTACACCTTC.

This chain connects TRBV4-3 to TRBJ2-1, with 10 nucleotides matching TRBD1. The CDR3 runs to 13 residues. V was pared by 4 bases and J by 10 bases, with 4 bases of the junction left unmatched. Germline-derived CDR1 and CDR2 are LGHNA and YSLEER. CDR3 sequence: CASSRGQGGEQFF. For the CDR3, the DNA is TGCGCCAGCAGCCGCGGACAGGGGGGGGAGCAGTTCTTC.

The table lists this clone with a count of one. This chain connects TRBV6-5 to TRBJ1-5; tentatively, D is TRBD1 (5 bases). V lost 8 bases and J lost 3, with 14 bases in between. CDR1 is MNHEY and CDR2 is SVGAGI in the germline V gene. The CDR3 sequence is 14 residues long. The CDR3 loop reads CASGLEGINQPQHF. CDR3 DNA: TGTGCCAGCGGGTTAGAGGGGATCAATCAGCCCCAGCATTTT.

V and J are TRBV5-1 and TRBJ2-1; TRBD1 matches at 7 bases. Losses at the gene ends were 1 base for V and 3 bases for J; bases not matched to a gene: 7. CDR3 size: 16 residues. Germline CDR1 and CDR2: SGHRS and YFSETQ. The DNA for the CDR3 is TGCGCCAGCAGCTTGTTCGGGACAGAAATCTACAATGAGCAGTTCTTC. Its protein product is CASSLFGTEIYNEQFF.

This clone occurred a few times. This sequence joins TRBV4-2 and TRBJ1-3, with D unresolved. This CDR3 is built from 15 residues. Germline V gene lookup returns CDR1 LGHNA and CDR2 YNFKEQ. V was trimmed by 1 base and J by 0 bases, leaving 7 bases between them. The CDR3 region is CASSQGPGSGNTIYF. The CDR3 DNA follows: TGTGCCAGCAGCCAAGGACCAGGCTCTGGAAACACCATATATTTT.

The chain couples TRBV15 to TRBJ1-6; D is unresolved. V shed 0 bases and J shed 5 bases, with 5 bases lying between them. Germline V CDR1 and CDR2: LNHNV, YYDKDF (reference sequence). CDR3 length: 14 residues. The CDR3 nucleotides read TGTGCCACCAGCAGAGATCCGGATAATTCACCCCTCCACTTT. Its protein is CATSRDPDNSPLHF.

This rearrangement joins TRBV6-6 to TRBJ1-1; no firm D call. V was cut by 2 bases and J by 4 bases, with 8 bases left in between. The CDR3 length is 13 residues. Germline V gene sequence: CDR1 MNHNY, CDR2 SVGAGI (reference sequence). The CDR3 coding sequence is TGTGCCAGCAGTTACGCTGACTCCACTGAAGCTTTCTTT. This codes for CASSYADSTEAFF.

V gene TRBV24-1 combines with J gene TRBJ2-1, with D perhaps matching TRBD2 (7 bases). CDR1 and CDR2 (germline): KGHDR, SFDVKD. Trimming cost V 4 bases and J 8 bases, with 14 bases left between them. CDR3 length: 14 residues. As DNA, the CDR3 is TGTGCCACCAGTGAAGGGGGGGCCGGCGATGAGCAGTTCTTC. Protein sequence: CATSEGGAGDEQFF.

The V call is TRBV7-2, the J call TRBJ1-4; 7 bases match TRBD1. With 3 bases clipped from V and 4 bases from J, the junction kept 2 bases outside the gene matches. The length of the CDR3 is 14 residues. CDR1 is SGHTA and CDR2 is FQGNSA in the germline V gene. The chain's CDR3 is CASSFGTDNEKLFF. For the CDR3, the DNA is TGTGCCAGCAGCTTCGGGACAGATAATGAAAAACTGTTTTTT.

The chain is built from TRBV5-1 and TRBJ2-1; perhaps TRBD1 as D (6 bases). Trimming shortened V by 4 bases and J by 0 bases, and 17 bases separated the two germline ends. The V gene's germline CDR1 is SGHRS and CDR2 YFSETQ. The CDR3 covers 17 residues. This CDR3 reads CASSNGQIPSSYNEQFF. Here the CDR3 DNA reads TGCGCCAGCAGCAACGGACAGATACCAAGCTCCTACAATGAGCAGTTCTTC. The full variable domain, completed using reference TRBV5-1 and TRBJ2-1, is KAGVTQTPRYLIKTRGQQVTLSCSPISGHRSVSWYQQTPGQGLQFLFEYFSETQRNKGNFPGRFSGRQFSNSRSEMNVSTLELGDSALYLCASSNGQIPSSYNEQFFGPGTRLTVL.

The chain employs TRBV2 and TRBJ2-5; 11 positions agree with TRBD2. V shed 6 bases and J 7 bases; nucleotides not matched to a gene: 7. The CDR3 covers 14 residues. Germline loops: CDR1 SNHLY, CDR2 FYNNEI. This chain's CDR3 is CASRGLAEGGTQYF. The DNA for the CDR3 is TGTGCCAGCAGGGGACTAGCGGAGGGAGGGACCCAGTACTTC.

The J gene is TRBJ2-2, the V gene TRBV9, with D hard to call. From germline, CDR1 is SGDLS and CDR2 YYNGEE. This CDR3 has 16 residues. Trimming cost V 4 bases and J 0 bases, with 13 bases left between them. Here the CDR3 DNA reads TGTGCCAGCAGCAAATACGACCAATCGAACACCGGGGAGCTGTTTTTT. Encoded protein: CASSKYDQSNTGELFF.

J is TRBJ2-3 and V is TRBV24-1; D unresolved. Trimming removed 4 bases from V and 0 bases from J, with 16 bases in between. In germline, CDR1 is KGHDR, CDR2 SFDVKD. This CDR3 contains 17 residues. CDR3 residues: CATSDRPSESSTDTQYF. For the CDR3, the DNA is TGTGCCACCAGTGACCGACCCTCGGAATCTAGCACAGATACGCAGTATTTT.

The chain uses TRBV18 and TRBJ2-5, with D tentatively TRBD2 (6 bases). CDR1 KGHSH and CDR2 LQKENI come from the germline V gene. The CDR3 runs 17 residues. Trimming shortened V by 4 bases and J by 3 bases, and 21 bases separated the two germline ends. The CDR3 DNA reads TGTGCCAGCTCACTGGTGTTAGGAGGGAGTAAGAAAGAGACCCAGTACTTC. Its protein is CASSLVLGGSKKETQYF.